The present T cell receptor (beta chain) was sequenced within a study of blood T cell repertoires in COVID-19. Profiled with immunoSEQ multiplex PCR; TCRdb holds only in-frame clones, not every one. In the table there are about 100,000 clones, 60% to 85% of which are singletons. The CDR3 totals 14 residues. Germline assignment: CDR1 MNHNS and CDR2 SASEGT. V was clipped by 3 bases and J by 6 bases, with 15 bases between them. Source material: peripheral blood. The chain combines TRBV6-1 with TRBJ2-7; maybe TRBD2 (6 bases). The source is a woman of 80 years or more with active or convalescent COVID-19. Here the CDR3 DNA reads TGTGCCAGCAGTGACATGTTCGGGGGAGGCGAGCAGTACTTC. Amino acid sequence: CASSDMFGGGEQYF.